The 5 T cell receptor beta chains reported below all come from one sample, sequenced in a study of blood T cell repertoires in COVID-19. The method was immunoSEQ multiplex PCR; TCRdb's version includes in-frame clones alone and lacks a portion of them. The sample consists of about 160,000 clones, roughly four fifths of them appearing once. The sample taken for sequencing was peripheral blood. Every receptor here comes from a man between 65 and 85 years old who had recovered from COVID-19.

The chain recombines TRBV5-4 with TRBJ2-7; the D gene is possibly TRBD2 (5 bases). V was pared by 4 bases and J by 2 bases, with 16 bases between. Germline V gene lookup returns CDR1 SGHNT and CDR2 YYREEE (reference sequence). The CDR3 loop spans 15 amino acids. The CDR3 spells CASSPGPGLPYEQYF. CDR3 nucleotide sequence: TGTGCCAGCAGCCCCGGACCCGGACTCCCCTACGAGCAGTACTTC. Filled out from reference TRBV5-4 and TRBJ2-7, the complete variable domain reads ETGVTQSPTHLIKTRGQQVTLRCSSQSGHNTVSWYQQALGQGPQFIFQYYREEENGRGNFPPRFSGLQFPNYSSELNVNALELDDSALYLCASSPGPGLPYEQYFGPGTRLTVT.

The rearrangement uses TRBV11-2 and TRBJ2-3, with a weak D call TRBD1 (5 bases). V shed 0 bases and J shed 6 bases, with 10 bases lying between them. CDR3 size: 14 residues. The germline V gene has CDR1 SGHAT and CDR2 FQNNGV. CDR3 in amino acids: CASSLDQGVDTQYF. CDR3 DNA: TGTGCCAGCAGCTTAGACCAAGGGGTGGATACGCAGTATTTT.

The chain links TRBV7-2 to TRBJ1-1; 7 bases match TRBD1. Per germline, CDR1 SGHTA and CDR2 FQGNSA. The CDR3 is 16 residues long. V lost 2 bases and J lost 0; bases outside the gene matches: 6. The CDR3 loop reads CASSLWDSRLNTEAFF. CDR3 coding DNA: TGTGCCAGCAGCTTATGGGACAGCAGGCTGAACACTGAAGCTTTCTTT. Using reference TRBV7-2 and TRBJ1-1 for the parts outside the CDR3, the full variable domain is GAGVSQSPSNKVTEKGKDVELRCDPISGHTALYWYRQSLGQGLEFLIYFQGNSAPDKSGLPSDRFSAERTGGSVSTLTIQRTQQEDSAVYLCASSLWDSRLNTEAFFGQGTRLTVV.

The gene calls are TRBV29-1 and TRBJ1-1; 7 bases are shared with TRBD1. Germline assignment: CDR1 SQVTM and CDR2 ANQGSEA. The trim removed 4 bases at V and 1 base at J, leaving 0 bases unmatched. The CDR3 sequence is 12 residues long. This CDR3 reads CSVGTGNTEAFF. CDR3 coding DNA: TGCAGCGTTGGGACAGGGAACACTGAAGCTTTCTTT.

V is TRBV5-4 and J is TRBJ1-6; 7 bases align to TRBD1. With V trimmed by 10 bases and J by 8 bases, 9 bases remained unmatched. Germline-derived CDR1 and CDR2 are SGHNT and YYREEE (reference sequence). The CDR3 consists of 13 residues. DNA of the CDR3: TGTGCCGTCCGAGGGGGCTTTTATTCACCCCTCCACTTT. Translation: CAVRGGFYSPLHF.